These T cell receptor beta chains were read from a single sample in a study of blood T cell repertoires in COVID-19. The repertoire was sequenced with immunoSEQ multiplex PCR; TCRdb's copy has only in-frame clones and lacks some. In the table there are about 210,000 clones, approximately 82% of which are singletons. The material sequenced was peripheral blood. These receptors were collected from a man aged 50-60 years with active or convalescent COVID-19. The conserved cysteine and the conserved F or W are not part of the CDR3 here. The order of the fields is J gene, V gene, CDR3 protein.

>TRBJ2-7|TRBV9
ASKGEPTYEQY
>TRBJ1-5|TRBV4-2
ASGGTAYSNQPQH
>TRBJ2-7|TRBV28
ASSETGSSYEQY
>TRBJ2-1|TRBV5-1
ASSFQPRGSGNEQF
>TRBJ1-5|TRBV2
ASREPGNSNQPQH
>TRBJ1-2|TRBV5-6
ASSSRSYGYT
>TRBJ1-3|TRBV4-3
ASSRIQDGSGNTIY
>TRBJ1-1|TRBV10-3
AISESRSLNTEAF
>TRBJ1-6|TRBV9
ASSPEETGLESPLH
>TRBJ2-1|TRBV5-1
ASSLEGGPFNRKQF
>TRBJ2-1|TRBV6-5
ASSYSREGYNEQF
>TRBJ1-5|TRBV6-6
ASNREGRNQPQH
>TRBJ2-1|TRBV2
ASRNRDRGREQF
>TRBJ2-7|TRBV3-1/TRBV3-2
ASSQGDRAGYEQY
>TRBJ2-1|TRBV11-2
ASTHYWGDNEQF
>TRBJ2-5|TRBV7-9
ASSLKSSGRPQETQY
>TRBJ2-1|TRBV11-2
ASSSRDRMNEQF
>TRBJ2-3|TRBV5-1
ASSLEGDDTQY
>TRBJ2-6|TRBV27
ASRRMWSGANVLT
>TRBJ2-3|TRBV2
ASSRDTSFPGTDTQY
>TRBJ1-2|TRBV6-5
ASTRQGAFGYT
>TRBJ1-2|TRBV2
ASSQGGQYGYT
>TRBJ2-6|TRBV12-5
ASGFGSGDHSGANVLT
>TRBJ1-6|TRBV2
ASNPGPSDSPLH
>TRBJ2-3|TRBV5-1
ASSLGLAGGPDTQY
>TRBJ1-2|TRBV19
ASSTTGGYYGYT
>TRBJ1-4|TRBV4-3
ASSQEPGAVEKLF
>TRBJ2-5|TRBV12-3/TRBV12-4
ASSWGGQETQY
>TRBJ1-5|TRBV5-1
ASSLETGGGQPQH
>TRBJ2-6|TRBV28
ATAGGKSSGANVLT
>TRBJ1-3|TRBV6-6
ASSYSGQLGNTIY
>TRBJ1-1|TRBV19
ASSRGTGYMNTEAF
>TRBJ1-5|TRBV4-2
ASSPGRINQPQH
>TRBJ2-7|TRBV18
ASSPPSASYEQY
>TRBJ2-1|TRBV19
ASSLSGLSNEQF
>TRBJ1-2|TRBV5-1
ASSLTEDYGYT
>TRBJ1-2|TRBV19
ASKAEGQKTPYGYT
>TRBJ1-1|TRBV7-9
ASSFLTEAF
>TRBJ2-7|TRBV10-3
AIRGGASGTYEQY
>NA|TRBV13
ASSGGPFENTGELF
>TRBJ1-5|TRBV6-2/TRBV6-3
ASTPGPRGQPQH
>TRBJ1-1|TRBV9
ASSVGTGNTEAF
>TRBJ2-2|TRBV5-6
ASSLVYTGELF
>TRBJ2-5|TRBV11-1
ASSLGLAGAEQTQY
>TRBJ1-3|TRBV28
ASSERGAGGNTIY
>TRBJ1-2|TRBV9
ASSADFNYGYT
>TRBJ1-2|TRBV6-5
ASSLTGLSGYT
>TRBJ1-3|TRBV5-6
ASSPSDLFRQGADTIY
>TRBJ2-5|TRBV14
ASSLGTMGETQY
>TRBJ1-2|TRBV2
ASSEEGRAYGYT